A few counts support the clone carrying this T cell receptor (beta chain). These data belong to a study of regulatory T cells in long-lasting Graves disease. In building TCR beta libraries, iRepertoire HTBI primers were used together with Arm-PCR of CDR3 regions. TCRdb ran MiXCR on the multiplex PCR reads and lists one entry per CDR3 protein. The sample includes around 430,000 distinct CDR3 sequences, under 25% seen only once; the top ten take 10% to 15%. Stated time point: persistent/refractory GD, antithyroid drugs over 5 years with positive TRAb. PBMC RNA was the source of the TCR library. This CDR3 has 17 residues. V lost 4 bases, J lost 4 bases, and 20 bases lay in between. Per germline, CDR1 SGHDN and CDR2 FVKESK.

This clonotype was sampled from a female donor with Graves disease. This sample comprised peripheral blood mononuclear cells (PBMCs), obtained when the disease was refractory, from a patient treated with antithyroid drugs. This chain joins TRBV14 and TRBJ1-5; TRBD1 is a possible D gene (5 bases). This chain's CDR3 is CASSLKRTDSGNQPQHF. The CDR3, as DNA: TGTGCCAGCAGCCTCAAGCGAACGGACTCAGGGAATCAGCCCCAGCATTTT.